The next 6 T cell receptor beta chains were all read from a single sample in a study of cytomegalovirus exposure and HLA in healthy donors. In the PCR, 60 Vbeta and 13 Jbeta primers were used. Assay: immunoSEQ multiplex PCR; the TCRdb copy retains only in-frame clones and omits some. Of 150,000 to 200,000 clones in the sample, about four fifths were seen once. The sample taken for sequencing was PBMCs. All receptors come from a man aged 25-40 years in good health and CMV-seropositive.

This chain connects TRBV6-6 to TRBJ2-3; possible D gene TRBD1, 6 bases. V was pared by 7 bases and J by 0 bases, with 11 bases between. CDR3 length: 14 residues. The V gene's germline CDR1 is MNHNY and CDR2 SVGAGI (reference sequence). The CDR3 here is CASNKGDSTDTQYF. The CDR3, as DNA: TGTGCCAGCAATAAGGGGGATAGCACAGATACGCAGTATTTT.

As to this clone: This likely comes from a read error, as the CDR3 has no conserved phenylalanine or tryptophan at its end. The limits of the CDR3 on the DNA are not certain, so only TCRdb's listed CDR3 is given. CDR3 sequence reads: CAWTGTGLG. This chain joins TRBV30 and TRBJ2-7; TRBD1 reflects the table's D call only, with no check against the DNA. Inclusive of both ends, the CDR3 amounts to 9 amino acids. Germline V lookup: CDR1 GTSNPN, CDR2 SVGIG (reference sequence).

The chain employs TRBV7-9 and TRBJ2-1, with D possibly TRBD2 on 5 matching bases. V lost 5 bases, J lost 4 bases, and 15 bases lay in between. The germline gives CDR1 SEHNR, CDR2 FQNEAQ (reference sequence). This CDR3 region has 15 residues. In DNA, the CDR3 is TGTGCCAGCAGCCCCGAGGGAGTGTCATACAATGAGCAGTTCTTC. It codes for CASSPEGVSYNEQFF.

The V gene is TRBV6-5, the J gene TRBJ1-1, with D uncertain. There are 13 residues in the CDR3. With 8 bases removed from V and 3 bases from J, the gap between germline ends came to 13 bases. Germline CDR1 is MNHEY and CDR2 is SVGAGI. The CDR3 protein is CASLSGEYTEAFF. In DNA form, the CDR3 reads TGTGCCAGCCTCTCCGGGGAATACACTGAAGCTTTCTTT.

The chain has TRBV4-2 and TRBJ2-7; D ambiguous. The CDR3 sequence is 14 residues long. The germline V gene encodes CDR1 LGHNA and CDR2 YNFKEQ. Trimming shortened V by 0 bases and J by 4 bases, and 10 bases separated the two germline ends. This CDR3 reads CASSQEAARYEQYF. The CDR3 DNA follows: TGTGCCAGCAGCCAAGAGGCAGCTAGGTACGAGCAGTACTTC.

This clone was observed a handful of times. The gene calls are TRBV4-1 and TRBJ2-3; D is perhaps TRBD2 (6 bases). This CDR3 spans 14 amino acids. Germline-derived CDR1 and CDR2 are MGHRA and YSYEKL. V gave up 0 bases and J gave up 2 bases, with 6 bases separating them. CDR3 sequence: CASSQERDTDTQYF. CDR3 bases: TGCGCCAGCAGCCAAGAGCGGGACACAGATACGCAGTATTTT.